This TCR beta chain was captured by sequencing in a study of breast tumors, draining lymph nodes, adjacent tissues. V gave up 6 bases and J gave up 4 bases, with 10 bases separating them. The CDR3 is 12 amino acids. CDR1 and CDR2 (germline): DFQATT, SNEGSKA (reference sequence). Samples came from axillary lymph nodes draining the breast cancer. Study outcomes and limitations: The lymph node origin of tumor T cells was framed as consistent with a hypothesis, not demonstrated. Tumors had less TCR diversity than lymph nodes, more than nontumor tissue. Luminal-like breast cancer showed significantly higher tumor–nontumor repertoire similarity than basal-like. The data were judged consistent with most tumor T cells coming from lymph node and expanding in tumor.

One entry per CDR3 protein, called by TCRdb with MiXCR from the multiplex PCR reads. This table holds 200,000 to 300,000 distinct CDR3 sequences, about 33% found once. In its sample, this clonotype was seen many times. Antigen: not known. This sequence joins TRBV20-1 and TRBJ1-3, with a tentative D call TRBD1 (6 bases). Sequenced material: axillary lymph node tissue. This sequence was found in a female donor with breast cancer. Some clones in this sample may be carry-over from other donors' samples. DNA of the CDR3: TGCAGTGCATTGACAGGAGGAAACACCATATATTTT. It codes for CSALTGGNTIYF.